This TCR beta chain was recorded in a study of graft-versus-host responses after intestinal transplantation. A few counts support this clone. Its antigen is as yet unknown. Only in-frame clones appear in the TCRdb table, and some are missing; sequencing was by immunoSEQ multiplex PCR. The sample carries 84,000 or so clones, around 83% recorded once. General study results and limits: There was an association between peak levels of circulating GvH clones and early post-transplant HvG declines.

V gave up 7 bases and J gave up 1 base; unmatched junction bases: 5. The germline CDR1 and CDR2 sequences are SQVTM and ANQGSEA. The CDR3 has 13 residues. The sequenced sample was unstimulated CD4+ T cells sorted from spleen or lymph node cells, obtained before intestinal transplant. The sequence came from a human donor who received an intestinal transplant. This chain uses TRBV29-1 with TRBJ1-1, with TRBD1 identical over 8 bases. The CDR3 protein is CSGRDRRNTEAFF. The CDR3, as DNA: TGCAGCGGGCGGGACAGGAGGAACACTGAAGCTTTCTTT. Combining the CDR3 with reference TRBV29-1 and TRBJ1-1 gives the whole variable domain SAVISQKPSRDICQRGTSLTIQCQVDSQVTMMFWYRQQPGQSLTLIATANQGSEATYESGFVIDKFPISRPNLTFSTLTVSNMSPEDSSIYLCSGRDRRNTEAFFGQGTRLTVV.